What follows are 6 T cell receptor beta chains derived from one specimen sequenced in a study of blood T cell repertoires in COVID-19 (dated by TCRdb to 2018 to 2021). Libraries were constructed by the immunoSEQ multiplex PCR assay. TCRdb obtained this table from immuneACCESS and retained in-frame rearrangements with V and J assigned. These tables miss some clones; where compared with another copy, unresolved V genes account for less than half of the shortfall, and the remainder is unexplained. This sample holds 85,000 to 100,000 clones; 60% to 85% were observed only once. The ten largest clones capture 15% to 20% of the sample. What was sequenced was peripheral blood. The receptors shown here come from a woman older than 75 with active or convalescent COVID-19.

The CDR3 loop reads CAISDITSGQGFYGYTF. For the CDR3, the DNA is TGTGCCATCAGTGATATTACCTCGGGACAGGGGTTCTATGGCTACACCTTC. This chain connects TRBV10-3 to TRBJ1-2, with 10 bases aligning to TRBD1. Germline V lookup: CDR1 ENHRY, CDR2 SYGVKD. The J segment lost 4 bases and the V segment lost 3 bases, leaving 11 bases of the junction unmatched. The length of the CDR3 is 17 residues.

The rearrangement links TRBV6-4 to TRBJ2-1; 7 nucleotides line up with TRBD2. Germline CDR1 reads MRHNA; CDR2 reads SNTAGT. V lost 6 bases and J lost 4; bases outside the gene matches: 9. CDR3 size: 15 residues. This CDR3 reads CASSPGLQTYNEQFF. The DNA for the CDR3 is TGTGCCAGCAGCCCGGGACTACAAACTTACAATGAGCAGTTCTTC.

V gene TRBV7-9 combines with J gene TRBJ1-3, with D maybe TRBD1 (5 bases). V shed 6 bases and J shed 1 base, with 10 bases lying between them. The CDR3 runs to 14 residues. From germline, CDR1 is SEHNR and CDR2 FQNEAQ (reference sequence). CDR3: CASRLQGSGNTIYF. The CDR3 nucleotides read TGTGCCAGCAGATTGCAGGGTTCTGGAAACACCATATATTTT.

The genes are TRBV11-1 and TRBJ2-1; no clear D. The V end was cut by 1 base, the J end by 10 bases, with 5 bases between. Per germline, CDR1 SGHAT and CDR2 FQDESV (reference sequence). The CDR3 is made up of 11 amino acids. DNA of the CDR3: TGTGCCAGCAGCTTAGGGCCCGAGCAGTTCTTC. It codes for CASSLGPEQFF.

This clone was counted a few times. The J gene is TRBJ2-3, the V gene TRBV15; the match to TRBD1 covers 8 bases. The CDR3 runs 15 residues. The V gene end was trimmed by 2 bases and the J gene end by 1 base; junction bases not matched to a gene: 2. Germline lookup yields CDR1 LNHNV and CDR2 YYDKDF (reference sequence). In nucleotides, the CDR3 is TGTGCCACCAGCAGACCGGGACAGGGCACAGATACGCAGTATTTT. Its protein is CATSRPGQGTDTQYF. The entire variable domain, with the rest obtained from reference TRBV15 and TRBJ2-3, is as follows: DAMVIQNPRYQVTQFGKPVTLSCSQTLNHNVMYWYQQKSSQAPKLLFHYYDKDFNNEADTPDNFQSRRPNTSFCFLDIRSPGLGDTAMYLCATSRPGQGTDTQYFGPGTRLTVL.

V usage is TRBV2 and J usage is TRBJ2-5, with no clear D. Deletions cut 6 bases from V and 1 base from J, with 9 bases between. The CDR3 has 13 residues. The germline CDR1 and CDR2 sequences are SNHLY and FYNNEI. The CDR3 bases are TGTGCCAGCAGCCCCCCCATCCAAGAGACCCAGTACTTC. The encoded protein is CASSPPIQETQYF.